This is a list of T cell receptor beta chains from one sample in a study of blood T cell repertoires in COVID-19. Profiling relied on immunoSEQ multiplex PCR, and the TCRdb table lists in-frame clones only, not all of them. The table has approximately 300,000 clones, more than 80% seen once; the top ten hold 3.7%. What was sequenced was peripheral blood. All receptors derive from a woman aged 40 to 50 with acute or convalescent COVID-19. Each CDR3 is given with its conserved first and last residue. D genes are given only for firm matches. Clone size is stated in some rows and not others, as once, few, many or a class when expanded.

-	TRBD2	17	TRBV3-1/TRBV3-2	TRBJ2-3	TGTGCCAGCAGCCAAGATCTGGGACTAGCATCTGCCGATACGCAGTATTTT	CASSQDLGLASADTQYF
-	TRBD1	15	TRBV7-9	TRBJ1-2	TGTGCCAGCAGCGTAGGCAGGGGGCTCGACTATGGCTACACCTTC	CASSVGRGLDYGYTF
-	-	14	TRBV7-8	TRBJ2-5	TGTGCCAGCAGCTTAGTTTTACTAACGAAGACCCAGTACTTC	CASSLVLLTKTQYF
-	TRBD1	18	TRBV5-4	TRBJ2-2	TGTGCCAGCAGCTCCAGTCCGGGGACAGGGACGAACACCGGGGAGCTGTTTTTT	CASSSSPGTGTNTGELFF
-	-	13	TRBV10-3	TRBJ1-6	TGTGCCATCAGGCAGGGTATCTGGTCACCCCTCCACTTT	CAIRQGIWSPLHF
few	-	16	TRBV4-2	TRBJ1-2	TGTGCCAGCAGCCAAGAGCAGGGGACCCTTAACTATGGCTACACCTTC	CASSQEQGTLNYGYTF
once	TRBD2	15	TRBV5-5	TRBJ2-5	TGTGCCAGCAGTACTAGCGGGGGCCTAGAAGAGACCCAGTACTTC	CASSTSGGLEETQYF
-	-	14	TRBV7-9	TRBJ2-2	TGTGCCAGCAGCTTAAATTCAGTCACCGGGGAGCTGTTTTTT	CASSLNSVTGELFF
-	TRBD1	16	TRBV29-1	TRBJ2-2	TGCAGCGTTGAGTCACCGGGACAGGGGAGTCCTGGGGAGCTGTTTTTT	CSVESPGQGSPGELFF
-	TRBD1	17	TRBV2	TRBJ2-6	TGTGCCAGCAGGTCCGGGACAGGGGGCATTGGGGCCAACGTCCTGACTTTC	CASRSGTGGIGANVLTF
-	TRBD1	14	TRBV19	TRBJ2-3	TGTGCCAGCAGGGACAGGGGATCGTCAGATACGCAGTATTTT	CASRDRGSSDTQYF
-	TRBD2	17	TRBV3-1/TRBV3-2	TRBJ2-2	TGTGCCAGCAGCCCTCGCGGTAGCGGGGGGCCGTATGGGGAGCTGTTTTTT	CASSPRGSGGPYGELFF
once	TRBD1	14	TRBV9	TRBJ2-1	TGTGCCAGCAGCGTAGGGGACAGGGACAATGAGCAGTTCTTC	CASSVGDRDNEQFF